These T cell receptor beta chains were read from a single sample in a study of identical twins. TCRdb reprocessed the 5' RACE reads with MiXCR, giving one entry per CDR3 protein. The sample comprises 500,000 to 700,000 distinct CDR3 sequences, around 7.4% of which are singletons, and roughly 1.5% rests with the top ten. These sequences were also reported in another study, on yellow fever vaccine responses in identical twins.

The sequenced material came from PBMCs. These receptors were collected from a woman aged 18-35 years in good health. Both conserved end residues are part of each CDR3. A D gene is named only where the DNA matches it firmly. Size is stated for part of the rows, as once, few or many counts, or as a class when the clone is expanded.

j_call: TRBJ2-3
clone_size: many
v_call: TRBV4-1
d_call: .
cdr3_nt: TGCGCCAGCAGCCGCATACCTCCAGATACGCAGTATTTT
cdr3_aa: CASSRIPPDTQYF

j_call: TRBJ2-7
clone_size: few
v_call: TRBV11-2
d_call: .
cdr3_nt: TGTGCCAGCAGCTTAGATGCTGCGCAGGGTTGGTACCAGTACTTC
cdr3_aa: CASSLDAAQGWYQYF

j_call: TRBJ2-5
clone_size: .
v_call: TRBV7-9
d_call: TRBD2
cdr3_nt: TGTGCCAGCAGCTTAGGCCCTAGCGGAGCTCTGCCGACCCAGTACTTC
cdr3_aa: CASSLGPSGALPTQYF

j_call: TRBJ2-2
clone_size: .
v_call: TRBV5-1
d_call: .
cdr3_nt: TGCGCCAGCAGCTCCAACACGATAGGCACCGGGGAGCTGTTTTTT
cdr3_aa: CASSSNTIGTGELFF

j_call: TRBJ1-2
clone_size: many
v_call: TRBV5-1
d_call: .
cdr3_nt: TGCGCCAGCAGCTTAAGGACAGAAACGGACGCTCCATGGGGCTACACCTTC
cdr3_aa: CASSLRTETDAPWGYTF

j_call: TRBJ1-2
clone_size: many
v_call: TRBV6-1
d_call: .
cdr3_nt: TGTGCCAGCAGTGAAGCAGGGAACTATGGCTACACCTTC
cdr3_aa: CASSEAGNYGYTF

j_call: TRBJ1-4
clone_size: .
v_call: TRBV5-1
d_call: .
cdr3_nt: TGCGCCAGCAGCTTGGGACAGAACGTTAATGAAAAACTGTTTTTT
cdr3_aa: CASSLGQNVNEKLFF

j_call: TRBJ2-3
clone_size: few
v_call: TRBV20-1
d_call: TRBD2
cdr3_nt: TGCAGTGCTGTGACTAGCGCATACACAGATACGCAGTATTTT
cdr3_aa: CSAVTSAYTDTQYF

j_call: TRBJ1-6
clone_size: .
v_call: TRBV3-1
d_call: TRBD1
cdr3_nt: TGTGCCAGCAGCCAAGAAAGGGGGCGCGGGAATTCACCCCTCCACTTT
cdr3_aa: CASSQERGRGNSPLHF

j_call: TRBJ2-5
clone_size: many
v_call: TRBV6-2/TRBV6-3
d_call: .
cdr3_nt: TGTGCCAGCAGTTTTTCCCTTTCTTCCGGGACGCACCAGTACTTC
cdr3_aa: CASSFSLSSGTHQYF

j_call: TRBJ2-1
clone_size: many
v_call: TRBV24-1
d_call: TRBD1
cdr3_nt: TGTGCCACCAGTGATCGGGACAGGGCTAGCTCCTACAATGAGCAGTTCTTC
cdr3_aa: CATSDRDRASSYNEQFF

j_call: TRBJ2-4
clone_size: .
v_call: TRBV11-2
d_call: .
cdr3_nt: TGTGCCAGCAGCTCACAGCAAAACATTCAGTACTTC
cdr3_aa: CASSSQQNIQYF

j_call: TRBJ2-7
clone_size: few
v_call: TRBV7-2
d_call: TRBD1
cdr3_nt: TGTGCCAGCAGCCCGGACAGGGCCGGGCAGTACTTC
cdr3_aa: CASSPDRAGQYF

j_call: TRBJ2-1
clone_size: many
v_call: TRBV3-1
d_call: TRBD2
cdr3_nt: TGTGCCAGCAGCTGGACTAGCGGGAGTATCAATGAGCAGTTCTTC
cdr3_aa: CASSWTSGSINEQFF

j_call: TRBJ2-5
clone_size: many
v_call: TRBV5-1
d_call: TRBD1
cdr3_nt: TGCGCCAGCAGCCGTACAGGGGTCGAGACCCAGTACTTC
cdr3_aa: CASSRTGVETQYF

j_call: TRBJ2-5
clone_size: .
v_call: TRBV6-5
d_call: .
cdr3_nt: TGTGCCAGCAGTCCCCTCGGGACCCAGTACTTC
cdr3_aa: CASSPLGTQYF

j_call: TRBJ2-1
clone_size: many
v_call: TRBV20-1
d_call: TRBD2
cdr3_nt: TGCAGTGCCCAGGGTGGGACTAGCGGGAGCCCCAATGAGCAGTTCTTC
cdr3_aa: CSAQGGTSGSPNEQFF

j_call: TRBJ2-3
clone_size: .
v_call: TRBV4-1
d_call: .
cdr3_nt: TGCGCCAGCAGCCAAGAGCCGGTGGAGGCCTACACAGATACGCAGTATTTT
cdr3_aa: CASSQEPVEAYTDTQYF

j_call: TRBJ2-7
clone_size: few
v_call: TRBV29-1
d_call: .
cdr3_nt: TGCAGCGTTGAACCCCCAGGTTCCTACGAGCAGTACTTC
cdr3_aa: CSVEPPGSYEQYF

j_call: TRBJ2-1
clone_size: many
v_call: TRBV9
d_call: TRBD2
cdr3_nt: TGTGCCAGCAGCGTTCTAGCGGGGGCCGCAAGAAATGAGCAGTTCTTC
cdr3_aa: CASSVLAGAARNEQFF

j_call: TRBJ2-1
clone_size: .
v_call: TRBV7-9
d_call: TRBD2
cdr3_nt: TGTGCCAGCAGCTTAACTAGCGGGAGTTTCGATGAGCAGTTCTTC
cdr3_aa: CASSLTSGSFDEQFF

j_call: TRBJ1-1
clone_size: .
v_call: TRBV4-2
d_call: .
cdr3_nt: TGTGCCAGCAGCTCCCGGGATCTCGGGGACACTGAAGCTTTCTTT
cdr3_aa: CASSSRDLGDTEAFF

j_call: TRBJ2-7
clone_size: .
v_call: TRBV12-3/TRBV12-4
d_call: .
cdr3_nt: TGTGCCAGCAGTTTATATGCTGGATTGGGCTTGGACTTC
cdr3_aa: CASSLYAGLGLDF

j_call: TRBJ1-2
clone_size: .
v_call: TRBV12-3/TRBV12-4
d_call: .
cdr3_nt: TGTGCCAGCAGTTTAGGGGCAGGTGCGTTTGGCTACACCTTC
cdr3_aa: CASSLGAGAFGYTF

j_call: TRBJ2-2
clone_size: many
v_call: TRBV24-1
d_call: TRBD1
cdr3_nt: TGTGCCACCAGTGATTTTTCGACAGGGGTCACCGGGGAGCTGTTTTTT
cdr3_aa: CATSDFSTGVTGELFF

j_call: TRBJ1-1
clone_size: many
v_call: TRBV10-3
d_call: .
cdr3_nt: TGTGCCATCACGGCGGGGGTTCTTGACACTGAAGCTTTCTTT
cdr3_aa: CAITAGVLDTEAFF

j_call: TRBJ1-1
clone_size: .
v_call: TRBV5-6
d_call: .
cdr3_nt: TGTGCCAGCAAGTGGGGGGGCACTGAAGCTTTCTTT
cdr3_aa: CASKWGGTEAFF

j_call: TRBJ1-1
clone_size: many
v_call: TRBV12-3/TRBV12-4
d_call: .
cdr3_nt: TGTGCCAGCAGCCCGGACGGAGAAGCTTTCTTT
cdr3_aa: CASSPDGEAFF

j_call: TRBJ2-7
clone_size: few
v_call: TRBV20-1
d_call: TRBD2
cdr3_nt: TGCAGTGCGGAACTAGCGGGAGATCTAGAGCAGTACTTC
cdr3_aa: CSAELAGDLEQYF

j_call: TRBJ2-1
clone_size: few
v_call: TRBV5-4
d_call: .
cdr3_nt: TGTGCCAGCAGCCCAGGGGCCGGGTCGAGCTCCTACAATGAGCAGTTCTTC
cdr3_aa: CASSPGAGSSSYNEQFF

j_call: TRBJ1-2
clone_size: .
v_call: TRBV5-5
d_call: .
cdr3_nt: TGTGCCAGCAGCTTGAACCGGGGACCTGGCTACACCTTC
cdr3_aa: CASSLNRGPGYTF

j_call: TRBJ2-5
clone_size: few
v_call: TRBV5-1
d_call: TRBD1
cdr3_nt: TGCGCCAGCAGCTCCGGGACAGAGAAAGAGACCCAGTACTTC
cdr3_aa: CASSSGTEKETQYF

j_call: TRBJ2-2
clone_size: .
v_call: TRBV14
d_call: TRBD1
cdr3_nt: TGTGCCAGCAGCCAATTCGGGACAGGGGAATTCACCGGGGAGCTGTTTTTT
cdr3_aa: CASSQFGTGEFTGELFF

j_call: TRBJ2-1
clone_size: few
v_call: TRBV5-1
d_call: .
cdr3_nt: TGCGCCAGCAGCTCCCAAGGGGGTCCGGGAGACTCCTACAATGAGCAGTTCTTC
cdr3_aa: CASSSQGGPGDSYNEQFF

j_call: TRBJ2-7
clone_size: .
v_call: TRBV9
d_call: .
cdr3_nt: TGTGCCAGCAGCGAGGGCGGGTCCGAGCAGTACTTC
cdr3_aa: CASSEGGSEQYF

j_call: TRBJ1-2
clone_size: .
v_call: TRBV6-5
d_call: .
cdr3_nt: TGTGCCAGCAGTTACGGCGTAAATGGCTACACCTTC
cdr3_aa: CASSYGVNGYTF

j_call: TRBJ2-1
clone_size: .
v_call: TRBV9
d_call: .
cdr3_nt: TGTGCCAGCAGCGTAGGTTTGGGGGAATCCTACAATGAGCAGTTCTTC
cdr3_aa: CASSVGLGESYNEQFF

j_call: TRBJ2-1
clone_size: many
v_call: TRBV20-1
d_call: TRBD2
cdr3_nt: TGCAGTGCCCCGCTAGCGGGGGTCTACAATGAGCAGTTCTTC
cdr3_aa: CSAPLAGVYNEQFF

j_call: TRBJ2-3
clone_size: .
v_call: TRBV4-2
d_call: .
cdr3_nt: TGTGCCAGCAGCCGAAGGGTTGGGCAGGGAAGCACAGATACGCAGTATTTT
cdr3_aa: CASSRRVGQGSTDTQYF

j_call: TRBJ2-1
clone_size: .
v_call: TRBV5-1
d_call: TRBD1
cdr3_nt: TGCGCCAGCAGCTGTGGACAGGGGGGATACAATGAGCAGTTCTTC
cdr3_aa: CASSCGQGGYNEQFF

j_call: TRBJ2-1
clone_size: few
v_call: TRBV29-1
d_call: .
cdr3_nt: TGCAGCGTTGAAGGAGGACTTCCCATGAATGAGCAGTTCTTC
cdr3_aa: CSVEGGLPMNEQFF

j_call: TRBJ2-3
clone_size: .
v_call: TRBV11-1
d_call: .
cdr3_nt: TGTGCCAGCAGCTTAAAAGGTACTCGGGGGCCAGATACGCAGTATTTT
cdr3_aa: CASSLKGTRGPDTQYF

j_call: TRBJ2-7
clone_size: .
v_call: TRBV28
d_call: .
cdr3_nt: TGTGCCACCTACCTGGAGTTCCCGTACTTC
cdr3_aa: CATYLEFPYF

j_call: TRBJ2-3
clone_size: many
v_call: TRBV7-9
d_call: TRBD2
cdr3_nt: TGTGCCAGCAGCTTTGGACTAGCGGGGTACACAGATACGCAGTATTTT
cdr3_aa: CASSFGLAGYTDTQYF

j_call: TRBJ1-3
clone_size: many
v_call: TRBV12-3/TRBV12-4
d_call: .
cdr3_nt: TGTGCCAGCAGCCCCTCGGGACGGCCTGGAAACACCATATATTTT
cdr3_aa: CASSPSGRPGNTIYF

j_call: TRBJ2-5
clone_size: .
v_call: TRBV24-1
d_call: TRBD1
cdr3_nt: TGTGCCACCAGTGATAGAGCCGGGACAGGGGATGAGACCCAGTACTTC
cdr3_aa: CATSDRAGTGDETQYF

j_call: TRBJ2-1
clone_size: few
v_call: TRBV15
d_call: TRBD2
cdr3_nt: TGTGCCACCAGCAGAGCGGCGGGGGGGCGTTACAATGAGCAGTTCTTC
cdr3_aa: CATSRAAGGRYNEQFF

j_call: TRBJ2-7
clone_size: many
v_call: TRBV12-3/TRBV12-4
d_call: TRBD2
cdr3_nt: TGTGCCAGCAGCCCCCGGACTAGCGCCCACGAGCAGTACTTC
cdr3_aa: CASSPRTSAHEQYF

j_call: TRBJ2-2
clone_size: many
v_call: TRBV20-1
d_call: TRBD2
cdr3_nt: TGCAGTGCTAGAGGGACTAGCGACGCCGGGGAGCTGTTTTTT
cdr3_aa: CSARGTSDAGELFF

j_call: TRBJ1-2
clone_size: many
v_call: TRBV12-3/TRBV12-4
d_call: .
cdr3_nt: TGTGCCAGCAGGCCCGCGGACGTTAACTATGGCTACACCTTC
cdr3_aa: CASRPADVNYGYTF

j_call: TRBJ1-1
clone_size: .
v_call: TRBV7-9
d_call: .
cdr3_nt: TGTGCCAGCAGCTTCCGGGACCCGTGGGACACTGAAGCTTTCTTT
cdr3_aa: CASSFRDPWDTEAFF

j_call: TRBJ2-1
clone_size: .
v_call: TRBV12-3/TRBV12-4
d_call: TRBD2
cdr3_nt: TGTGCCAGCAGTTTGGGACGGGGGGGCGGTGGGAATGAGCAGTTCTTC
cdr3_aa: CASSLGRGGGGNEQFF

j_call: TRBJ1-2
clone_size: many
v_call: TRBV3-1
d_call: .
cdr3_nt: TGTGCCAGCAGCCTAGGACCGACGATTAACTATGGCTACACCTTC
cdr3_aa: CASSLGPTINYGYTF

j_call: TRBJ1-2
clone_size: .
v_call: TRBV20-1
d_call: .
cdr3_nt: TGCAGTGCTAGTGAGGGTTACTATGGCTACACCTTC
cdr3_aa: CSASEGYYGYTF

j_call: TRBJ2-1
clone_size: .
v_call: TRBV12-3/TRBV12-4
d_call: .
cdr3_nt: TGTGCCAGCAGTTTAGGCGCGGCGAGCTCCTACAATGAGCAGTTCTTC
cdr3_aa: CASSLGAASSYNEQFF